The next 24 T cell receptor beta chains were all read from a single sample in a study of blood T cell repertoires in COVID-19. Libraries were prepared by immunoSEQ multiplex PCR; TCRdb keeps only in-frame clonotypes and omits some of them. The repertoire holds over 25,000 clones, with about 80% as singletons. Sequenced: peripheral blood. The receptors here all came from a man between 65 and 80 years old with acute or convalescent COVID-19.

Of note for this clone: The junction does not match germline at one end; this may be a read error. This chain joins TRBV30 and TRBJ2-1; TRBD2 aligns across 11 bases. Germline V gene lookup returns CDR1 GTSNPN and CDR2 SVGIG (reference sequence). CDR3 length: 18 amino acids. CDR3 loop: CAWSELAGVKVSNNEQFF. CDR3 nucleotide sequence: TGTGCCTGGAGTGAACTAGCGGGAGTGAAGGTCTCCAACAATGAGCAGTTCTTC.

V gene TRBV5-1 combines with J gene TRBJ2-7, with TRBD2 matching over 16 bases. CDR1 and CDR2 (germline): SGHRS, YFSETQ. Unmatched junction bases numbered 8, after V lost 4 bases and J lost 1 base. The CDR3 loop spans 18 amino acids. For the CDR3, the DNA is TGCGCCAGCAGCGAGGGACTAGCGGGAGGGCCAATATCCTACGAGCAGTACTTC. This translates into CASSEGLAGGPISYEQYF. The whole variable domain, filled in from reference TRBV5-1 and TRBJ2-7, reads KAGVTQTPRYLIKTRGQQVTLSCSPISGHRSVSWYQQTPGQGLQFLFEYFSETQRNKGNFPGRFSGRQFSNSRSEMNVSTLELGDSALYLCASSEGLAGGPISYEQYFGPGTRLTVT.

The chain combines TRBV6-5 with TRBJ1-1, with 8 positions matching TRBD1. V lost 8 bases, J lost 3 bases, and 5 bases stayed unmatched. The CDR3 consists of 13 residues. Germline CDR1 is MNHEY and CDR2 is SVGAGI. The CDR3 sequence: CASPDRADTEAFF. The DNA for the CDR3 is TGTGCCAGCCCGGACAGGGCGGACACTGAAGCTTTCTTT.

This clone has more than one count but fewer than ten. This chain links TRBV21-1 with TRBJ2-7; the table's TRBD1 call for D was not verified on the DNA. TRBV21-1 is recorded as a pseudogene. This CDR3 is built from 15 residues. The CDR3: CASSTEQGVPVGWCF. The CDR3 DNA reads TGTGCCAGCAGCACCGAACAGGGTGTACCGGTTGGATGGTGTTTC.

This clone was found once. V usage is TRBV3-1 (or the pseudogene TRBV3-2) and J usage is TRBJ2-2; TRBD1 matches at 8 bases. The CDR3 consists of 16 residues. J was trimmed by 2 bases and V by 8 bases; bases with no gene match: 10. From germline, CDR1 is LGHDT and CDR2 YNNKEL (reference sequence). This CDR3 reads CASRSQGAPNTGELFF. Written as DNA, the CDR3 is TGTGCCAGCCGGTCGCAGGGGGCTCCAAACACCGGGGAGCTGTTTTTT.

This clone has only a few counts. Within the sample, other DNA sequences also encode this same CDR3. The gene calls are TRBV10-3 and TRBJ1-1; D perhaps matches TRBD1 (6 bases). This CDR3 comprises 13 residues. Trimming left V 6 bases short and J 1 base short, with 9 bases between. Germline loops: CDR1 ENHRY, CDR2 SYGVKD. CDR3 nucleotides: TGTGCCATCAGCCGACAGGAGAACACTGAAGCTTTCTTT. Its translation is CAISRQENTEAFF.

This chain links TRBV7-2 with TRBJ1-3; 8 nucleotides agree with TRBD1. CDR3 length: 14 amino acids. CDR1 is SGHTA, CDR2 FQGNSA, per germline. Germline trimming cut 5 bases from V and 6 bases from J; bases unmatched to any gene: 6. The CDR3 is CASSIRQGTNTIYF. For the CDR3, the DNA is TGTGCCAGCAGCATCCGACAGGGGACAAACACCATATATTTT.

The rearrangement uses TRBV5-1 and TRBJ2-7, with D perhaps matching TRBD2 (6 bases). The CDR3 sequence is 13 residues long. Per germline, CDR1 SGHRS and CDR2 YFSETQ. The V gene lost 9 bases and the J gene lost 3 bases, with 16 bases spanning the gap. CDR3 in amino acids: CATNYDGGYEQYF. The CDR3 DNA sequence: TGCGCCACCAACTACGACGGGGGCTACGAGCAGTACTTC.

CDR3 residues: CASSPTAGGLGNEQFF. In DNA form, the CDR3 reads TGTGCCAGCAGCCCCACGGCGGGAGGCCTGGGCAATGAGCAGTTCTTC. The rearrangement links TRBV7-3 to TRBJ2-1; TRBD2 matches at 8 bases. CDR1 and CDR2 from the germline V gene are SGHTA and FQGTGA. The CDR3 runs to 16 residues. Trimming cost V 5 bases and J 6 bases; bases outside gene matches: 12.

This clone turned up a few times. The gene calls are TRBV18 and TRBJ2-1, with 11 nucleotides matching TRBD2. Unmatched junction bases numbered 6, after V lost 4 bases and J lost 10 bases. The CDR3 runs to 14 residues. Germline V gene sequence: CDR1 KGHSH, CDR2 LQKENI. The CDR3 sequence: CASSQGLAEREQFF. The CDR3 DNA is TGTGCCAGCTCACAGGGACTAGCGGAGAGGGAGCAGTTCTTC. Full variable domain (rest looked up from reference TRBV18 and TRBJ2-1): NAGVMQNPRHLVRRRGQEARLRCSPMKGHSHVYWYRQLPEEGLKFMVYLQKENIIDESGMPKERFSAEFPKEGPSILRIQQVVRGDSAAYFCASSQGLAEREQFFGPGTRLTVL.

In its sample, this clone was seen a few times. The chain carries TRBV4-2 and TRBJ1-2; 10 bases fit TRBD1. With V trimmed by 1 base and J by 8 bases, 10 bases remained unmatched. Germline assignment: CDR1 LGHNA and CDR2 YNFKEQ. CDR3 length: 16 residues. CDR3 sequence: CASSQAKGQGYLGYTF. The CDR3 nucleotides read TGTGCCAGCAGCCAAGCGAAGGGACAGGGGTACTTGGGCTACACCTTC.

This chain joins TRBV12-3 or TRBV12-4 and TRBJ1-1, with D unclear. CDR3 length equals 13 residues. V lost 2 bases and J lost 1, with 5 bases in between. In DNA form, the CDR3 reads TGTGCCAGCAGTTTACGGGAGAACACTGAAGCTTTCTTT. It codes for CASSLRENTEAFF.

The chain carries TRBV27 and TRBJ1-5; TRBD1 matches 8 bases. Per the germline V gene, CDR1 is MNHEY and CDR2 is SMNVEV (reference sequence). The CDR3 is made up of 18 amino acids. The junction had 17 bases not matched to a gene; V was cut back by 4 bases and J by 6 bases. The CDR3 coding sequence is TGTGCCAGCAGTTCACTGACAGGGGCAATCGGGGTGGGTCAGCCCCAGCATTTT. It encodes CASSSLTGAIGVGQPQHF.

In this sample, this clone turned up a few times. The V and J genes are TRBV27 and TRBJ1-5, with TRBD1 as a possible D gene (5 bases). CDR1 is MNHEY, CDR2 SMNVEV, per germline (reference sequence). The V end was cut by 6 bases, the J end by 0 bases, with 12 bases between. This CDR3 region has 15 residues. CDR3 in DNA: TGTGCCAGCAGGCAGGGTCCAGGTAGCAATCAGCCCCAGCATTTT. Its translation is CASRQGPGSNQPQHF.

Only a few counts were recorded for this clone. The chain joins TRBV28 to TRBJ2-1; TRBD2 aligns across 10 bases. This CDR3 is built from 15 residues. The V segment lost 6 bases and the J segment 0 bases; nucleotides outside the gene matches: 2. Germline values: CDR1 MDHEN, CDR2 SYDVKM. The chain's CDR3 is CASRPSGSSYNEQFF. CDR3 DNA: TGTGCCAGCAGACCTAGCGGGAGCTCCTACAATGAGCAGTTCTTC. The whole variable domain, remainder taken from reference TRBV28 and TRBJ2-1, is DVKVTQSSRYLVKRTGEKVFLECVQDMDHENMFWYRQDPGLGLRLIYFSYDVKMKEKGDIPEGYSVSREKKERFSLILESASTNQTSMYLCASRPSGSSYNEQFFGPGTRLTVL.

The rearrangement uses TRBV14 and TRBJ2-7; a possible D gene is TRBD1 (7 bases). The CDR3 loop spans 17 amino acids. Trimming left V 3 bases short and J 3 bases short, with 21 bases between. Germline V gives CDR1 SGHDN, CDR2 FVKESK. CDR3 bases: TGTGCCAGCAGCCATGAAGGGGCGGGACAGTCCCTCTACGAGCAGTACTTC. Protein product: CASSHEGAGQSLYEQYF.

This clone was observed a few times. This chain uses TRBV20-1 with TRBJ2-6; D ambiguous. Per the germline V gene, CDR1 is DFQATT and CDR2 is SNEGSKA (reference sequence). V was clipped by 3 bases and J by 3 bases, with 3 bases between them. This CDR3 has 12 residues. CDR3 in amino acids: CSASHGANVLTF. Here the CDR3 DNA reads TGCAGTGCTAGTCATGGGGCCAACGTCCTGACTTTC.

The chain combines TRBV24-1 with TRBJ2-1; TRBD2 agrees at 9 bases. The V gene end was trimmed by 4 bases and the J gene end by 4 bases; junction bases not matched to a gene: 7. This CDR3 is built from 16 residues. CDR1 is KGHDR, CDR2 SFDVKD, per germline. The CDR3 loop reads CATSDPRGGGYNEQFF. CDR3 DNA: TGTGCCACCAGTGACCCGCGGGGGGGCGGATACAATGAGCAGTTCTTC.

In nucleotides, the CDR3 is TGTGCCAGCAGCCTTGGGCCGGGGGAGACCCAGTACTTC. Translation: CASSLGPGETQYF. This chain links TRBV3-1 (or the pseudogene TRBV3-2) with TRBJ2-5, with a weak D call TRBD2 (5 bases). CDR1 LGHDT and CDR2 YNNKEL come from the germline V gene (reference sequence). This CDR3 has 13 amino acids. V lost 4 bases to trimming and J lost 5 bases, with 11 bases between them.

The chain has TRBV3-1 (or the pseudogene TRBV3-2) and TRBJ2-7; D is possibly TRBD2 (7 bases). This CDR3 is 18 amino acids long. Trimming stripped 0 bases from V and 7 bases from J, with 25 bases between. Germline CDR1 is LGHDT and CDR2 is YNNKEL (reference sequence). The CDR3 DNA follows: TGTGCCAGCAGCCAAGATCGTATGGGGGGGGCCCCTCCCTTGGAGCAGTACTTC. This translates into CASSQDRMGGAPPLEQYF.

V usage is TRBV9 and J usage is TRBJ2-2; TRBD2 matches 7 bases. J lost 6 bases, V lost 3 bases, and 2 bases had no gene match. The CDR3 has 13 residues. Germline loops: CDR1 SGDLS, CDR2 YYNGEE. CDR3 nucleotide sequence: TGTGCCAGCAGCGCTCGGGAGGCCGGGGAGCTGTTTTTT. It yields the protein CASSAREAGELFF.

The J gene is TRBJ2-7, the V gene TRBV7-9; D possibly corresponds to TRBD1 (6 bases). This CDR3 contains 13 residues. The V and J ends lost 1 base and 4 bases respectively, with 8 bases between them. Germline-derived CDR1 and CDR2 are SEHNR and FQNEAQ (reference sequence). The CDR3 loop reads CASSLGGQYEQYF. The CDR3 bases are TGTGCCAGCAGCTTAGGGGGGCAGTACGAGCAGTACTTC.

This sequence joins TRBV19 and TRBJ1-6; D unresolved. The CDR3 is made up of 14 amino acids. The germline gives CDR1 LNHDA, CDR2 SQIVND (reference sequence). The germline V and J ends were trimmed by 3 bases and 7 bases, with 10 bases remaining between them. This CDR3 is CASSINEGNSPLHF. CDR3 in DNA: TGTGCCAGTAGTATCAATGAGGGAAATTCACCCCTCCACTTT.

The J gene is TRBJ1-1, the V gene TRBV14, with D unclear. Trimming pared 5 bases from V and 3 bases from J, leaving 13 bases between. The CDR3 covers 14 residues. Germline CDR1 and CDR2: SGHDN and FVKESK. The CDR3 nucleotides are TGTGCCAGCAGCGCGACGGCCGGGGACACTGAAGCTTTCTTT. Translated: CASSATAGDTEAFF. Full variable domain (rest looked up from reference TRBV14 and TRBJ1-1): EAGVTQFPSHSVIEKGQTVTLRCDPISGHDNLYWYRRVMGKEIKFLLHFVKESKQDESGMPNNRFLAERTGGTYSTLKVQPAELEDSGVYFCASSATAGDTEAFFGQGTRLTVV.